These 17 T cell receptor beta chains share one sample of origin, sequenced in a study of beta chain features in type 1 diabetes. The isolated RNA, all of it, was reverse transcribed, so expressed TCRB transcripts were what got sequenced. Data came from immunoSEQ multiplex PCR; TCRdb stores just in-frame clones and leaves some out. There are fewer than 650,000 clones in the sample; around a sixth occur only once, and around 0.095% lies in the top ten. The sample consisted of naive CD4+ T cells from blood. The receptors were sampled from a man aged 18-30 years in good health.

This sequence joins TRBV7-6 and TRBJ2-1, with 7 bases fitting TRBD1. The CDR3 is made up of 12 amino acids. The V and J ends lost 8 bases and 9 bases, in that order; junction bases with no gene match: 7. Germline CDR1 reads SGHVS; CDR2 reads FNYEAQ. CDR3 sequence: CASQDRVAEQFF. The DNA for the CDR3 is TGTGCCAGCCAAGACAGGGTCGCTGAGCAGTTCTTC.

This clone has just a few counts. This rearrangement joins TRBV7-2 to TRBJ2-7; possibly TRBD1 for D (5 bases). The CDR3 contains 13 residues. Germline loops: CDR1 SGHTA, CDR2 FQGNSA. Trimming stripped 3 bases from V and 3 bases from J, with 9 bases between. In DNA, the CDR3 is TGTGCCAGCAGCTTGCGACAGAACTACGAGCAGTACTTC. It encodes CASSLRQNYEQYF.

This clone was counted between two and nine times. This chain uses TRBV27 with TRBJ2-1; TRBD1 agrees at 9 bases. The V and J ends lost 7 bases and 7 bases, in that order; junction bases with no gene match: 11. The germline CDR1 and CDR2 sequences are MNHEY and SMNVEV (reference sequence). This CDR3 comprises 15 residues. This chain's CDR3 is CASKNHGTGWNEQFF. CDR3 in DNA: TGTGCCAGCAAGAATCACGGGACAGGGTGGAATGAGCAGTTCTTC.

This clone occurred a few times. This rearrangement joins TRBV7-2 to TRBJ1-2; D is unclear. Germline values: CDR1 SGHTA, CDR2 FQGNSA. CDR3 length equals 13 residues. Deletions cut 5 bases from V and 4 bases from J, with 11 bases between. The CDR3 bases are TGTGCCAGCAGCCCCGGCATGGTCTATGGCTACACCTTC. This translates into CASSPGMVYGYTF.

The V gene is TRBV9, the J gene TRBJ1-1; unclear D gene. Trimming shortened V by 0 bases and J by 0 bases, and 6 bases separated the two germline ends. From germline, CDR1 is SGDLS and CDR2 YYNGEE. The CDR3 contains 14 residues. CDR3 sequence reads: CASSVEGVNTEAFF. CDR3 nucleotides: TGTGCCAGCAGCGTAGAAGGAGTGAACACTGAAGCTTTCTTT. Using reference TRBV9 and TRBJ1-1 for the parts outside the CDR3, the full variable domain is DSGVTQTPKHLITATGQRVTLRCSPRSGDLSVYWYQQSLDQGLQFLIQYYNGEERAKGNILERFSAQQFPDLHSELNLSSLELGDSALYFCASSVEGVNTEAFFGQGTRLTVV.

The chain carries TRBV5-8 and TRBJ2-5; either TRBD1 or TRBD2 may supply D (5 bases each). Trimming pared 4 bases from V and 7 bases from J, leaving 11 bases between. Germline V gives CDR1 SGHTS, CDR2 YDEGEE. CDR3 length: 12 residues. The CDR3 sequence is CASSRDGGTQYF. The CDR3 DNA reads TGTGCCAGCAGCCGGGACGGTGGGACCCAGTACTTC. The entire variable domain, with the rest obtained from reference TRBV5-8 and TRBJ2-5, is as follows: EAGVTQSPTHLIKTRGQQATLRCSPISGHTSVYWYQQALGLGLQFLLWYDEGEERNRGNFPPRFSGRQFPNYSSELNVNALELEDSALYLCASSRDGGTQYFGPGTRLLVL.

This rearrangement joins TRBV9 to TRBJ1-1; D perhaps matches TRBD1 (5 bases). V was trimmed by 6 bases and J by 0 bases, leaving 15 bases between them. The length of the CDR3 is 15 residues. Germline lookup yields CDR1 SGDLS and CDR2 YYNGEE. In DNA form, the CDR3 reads TGTGCCAGCACCCTCCTGACAGTCATGAACACTGAAGCTTTCTTT. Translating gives CASTLLTVMNTEAFF. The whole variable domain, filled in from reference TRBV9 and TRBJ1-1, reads DSGVTQTPKHLITATGQRVTLRCSPRSGDLSVYWYQQSLDQGLQFLIQYYNGEERAKGNILERFSAQQFPDLHSELNLSSLELGDSALYFCASTLLTVMNTEAFFGQGTRLTVV.

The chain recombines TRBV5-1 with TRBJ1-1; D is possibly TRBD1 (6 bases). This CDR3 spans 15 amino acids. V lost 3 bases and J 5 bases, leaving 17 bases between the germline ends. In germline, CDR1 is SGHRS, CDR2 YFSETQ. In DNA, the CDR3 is TGCGCCAGCAGCTCGCAAAACAGGGTCGGGACTGAAGCTTTCTTT. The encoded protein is CASSSQNRVGTEAFF.

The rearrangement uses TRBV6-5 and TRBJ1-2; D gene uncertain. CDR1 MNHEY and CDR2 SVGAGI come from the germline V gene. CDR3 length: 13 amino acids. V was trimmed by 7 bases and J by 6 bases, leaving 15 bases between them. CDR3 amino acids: CASTYGRADGYTF. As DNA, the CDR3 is TGTGCCAGCACCTACGGGAGGGCAGATGGCTACACCTTC.

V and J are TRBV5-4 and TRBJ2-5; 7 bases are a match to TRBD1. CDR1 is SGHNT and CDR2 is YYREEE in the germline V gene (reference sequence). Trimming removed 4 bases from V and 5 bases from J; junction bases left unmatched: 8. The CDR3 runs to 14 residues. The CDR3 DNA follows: TGTGCCAGCAGCGAGGGACAGCGTGAGGAGACCCAGTACTTC. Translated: CASSEGQREETQYF.

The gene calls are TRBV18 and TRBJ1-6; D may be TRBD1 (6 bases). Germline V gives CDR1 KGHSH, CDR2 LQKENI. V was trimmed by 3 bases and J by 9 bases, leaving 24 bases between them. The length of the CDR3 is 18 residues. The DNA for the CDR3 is TGTGCCAGCTCACCGTCCGCTCCCGGGGGGCGCGTAGCTTCACCCCTCCACTTT. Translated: CASSPSAPGGRVASPLHF.

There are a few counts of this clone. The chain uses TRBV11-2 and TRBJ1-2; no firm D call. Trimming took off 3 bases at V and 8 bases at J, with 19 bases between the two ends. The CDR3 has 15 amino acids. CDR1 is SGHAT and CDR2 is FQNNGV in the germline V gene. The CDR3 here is CASSFRSSIGGGYTF. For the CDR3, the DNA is TGTGCCAGCAGCTTTCGGAGCTCTATAGGAGGCGGCTACACCTTC.

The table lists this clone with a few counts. The CDR3 reads CASSETGEGRYNEQFF. The CDR3 nucleotides are TGTGCCAGCAGTGAAACGGGGGAGGGCCGTTACAATGAGCAGTTCTTC. The genes are TRBV2 and TRBJ2-1; 7 nucleotides agree with TRBD2. Germline assignment: CDR1 SNHLY and CDR2 FYNNEI. Trimming at V came to 2 bases and at J to 4 bases, leaving 8 bases not matched to a gene. CDR3 length equals 16 residues. Filled out from reference TRBV2 and TRBJ2-1, the complete variable domain reads EPEVTQTPSHQVTQMGQEVILRCVPISNHLYFYWYRQILGQKVEFLVSFYNNEISEKSEIFDDQFSVERPDGSNFTLKIRSTKLEDSAMYFCASSETGEGRYNEQFFGPGTRLTVL.

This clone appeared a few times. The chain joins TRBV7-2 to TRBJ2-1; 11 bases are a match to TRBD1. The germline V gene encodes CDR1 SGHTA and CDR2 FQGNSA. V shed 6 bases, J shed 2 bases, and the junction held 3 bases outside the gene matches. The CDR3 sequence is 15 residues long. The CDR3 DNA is TGTGCCAGCAGGCGGACAGGGGGCCCCTACAATGAGCAGTTCTTC. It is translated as CASRRTGGPYNEQFF. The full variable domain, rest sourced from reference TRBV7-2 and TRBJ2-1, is GAGVSQSPSNKVTEKGKDVELRCDPISGHTALYWYRQSLGQGLEFLIYFQGNSAPDKSGLPSDRFSAERTGGSVSTLTIQRTQQEDSAVYLCASRRTGGPYNEQFFGPGTRLTVL.

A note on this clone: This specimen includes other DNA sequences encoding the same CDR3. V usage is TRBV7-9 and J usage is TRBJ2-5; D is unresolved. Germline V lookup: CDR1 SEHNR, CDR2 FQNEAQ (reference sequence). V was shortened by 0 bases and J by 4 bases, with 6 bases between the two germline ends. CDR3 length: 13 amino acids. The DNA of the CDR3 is TGTGCCAGCAGCTTAGCGGGTGGAGAGACCCAGTACTTC. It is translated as CASSLAGGETQYF. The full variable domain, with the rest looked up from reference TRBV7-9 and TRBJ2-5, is DTGVSQNPRHKITKRGQNVTFRCDPISEHNRLYWYRQTLGQGPEFLTYFQNEAQLEKSRLLSDRFSAERPKGSFSTLEIQRTEQGDSAMYLCASSLAGGETQYFGPGTRLLVL.

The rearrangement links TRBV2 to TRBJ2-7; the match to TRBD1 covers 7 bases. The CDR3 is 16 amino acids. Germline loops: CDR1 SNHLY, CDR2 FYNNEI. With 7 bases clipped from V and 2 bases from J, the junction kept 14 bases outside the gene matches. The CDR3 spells CASTARPRTGTYEQYF. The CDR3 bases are TGTGCCAGCACCGCTCGCCCCAGGACAGGAACCTACGAGCAGTACTTC.

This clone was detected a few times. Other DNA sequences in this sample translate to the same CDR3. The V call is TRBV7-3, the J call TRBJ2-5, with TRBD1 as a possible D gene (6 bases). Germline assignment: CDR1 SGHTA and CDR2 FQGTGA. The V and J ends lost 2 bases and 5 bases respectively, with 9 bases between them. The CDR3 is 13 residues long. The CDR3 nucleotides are TGTGCCAGCAGCTTACAGGGGCGGGAGACCCAGTACTTC. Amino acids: CASSLQGRETQYF. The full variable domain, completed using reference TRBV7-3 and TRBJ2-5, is GAGVSQTPSNKVTEKGKYVELRCDPISGHTALYWYRQSLGQGPEFLIYFQGTGAADDSGLPNDRFFAVRPEGSVSTLKIQRTERGDSAVYLCASSLQGRETQYFGPGTRLLVL.